This T cell receptor beta chain is drawn from a study of blood T cells in healthy people across ages. Findings and caveats of the study: Observed TCR beta diversity showed a strong correlation with the percentage of naive T cells as measured by flow cytometry.

On this clonotype: Its antigen is as yet unknown.

With a J-beta primer mix and a sample-barcoded 5' primer, a second PCR ran about 7 to 11 cycles. From the 5' RACE reads, TCRdb called clonotypes with MiXCR, one entry per CDR3 protein. There are about 760,000 distinct CDR3 sequences in the sample; 56% occur only once, and roughly 24% lies in the top ten. The CDR3 sequence is 14 residues long. CDR1 is DFQATT and CDR2 is SNEGSKA in the germline V gene (reference sequence). Trimming cost V 3 bases and J 3 bases, with 11 bases left between them. The clonotype was recovered from a middle-aged man in good health. Sequenced input: blood. The chain recombines TRBV20-1 with TRBJ2-2; D tentatively reads TRBD1 or TRBD2 (5 bases each). CDR3 loop: CSARGETDTGELFF. The CDR3 region has the DNA TGCAGTGCTAGGGGGGAGACAGACACCGGGGAGCTGTTTTTT.